The present TCR beta chain was sequenced within a study of memory CD8 T cells in hepatitis C reinfection. The wider study: Samples at peak reinfection came 3 to 8 weeks post-detection.

Assay used: immunoSEQ multiplex PCR; TCRdb lists only in-frame clones, some missing. The sample holds 44,000 or so clones, 88% seen once. In its sample, this clone was seen once. Distinct nucleotide sequences in the sample also encode this CDR3. Time point denoted: peak reinfection, 3 to 8 weeks after reinfection detection. No in vitro expansion preceded TCR sequencing of the sorted cells. Total naive CD8 T cells were sorted as viable CD3+ CD8+ CD45RO- cells from a couple of donors. The germline V gene has CDR1 SGDLS and CDR2 YYNGEE. The germline V and J ends were trimmed by 0 bases and 4 bases, with 14 bases remaining between them. This CDR3 is built from 15 residues.

This chain joins TRBV9 and TRBJ2-7, with D possibly TRBD2 on 6 matching bases. This TCR was sampled from a man aged 18 to 30 with hepatitis C virus infection. Material: naive CD8+ T cells sorted from blood. CDR3 nucleotides: TGTGCCAGCAGCGTAGCTGGTAGCGGCTTATACGAGCAGTACTTC. Protein: CASSVAGSGLYEQYF.